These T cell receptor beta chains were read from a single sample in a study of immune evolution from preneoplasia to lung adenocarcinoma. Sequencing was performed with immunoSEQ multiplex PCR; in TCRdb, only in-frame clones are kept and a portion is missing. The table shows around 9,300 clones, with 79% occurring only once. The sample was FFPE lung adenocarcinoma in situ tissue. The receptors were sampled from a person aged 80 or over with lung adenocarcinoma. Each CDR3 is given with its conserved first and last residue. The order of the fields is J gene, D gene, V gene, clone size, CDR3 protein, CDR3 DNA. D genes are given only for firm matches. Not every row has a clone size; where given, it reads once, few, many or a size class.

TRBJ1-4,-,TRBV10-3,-,CAIRQGWNEKLFF,TGTGCCATCAGACAGGGATGGAATGAAAAACTGTTTTTT
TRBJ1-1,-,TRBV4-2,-,CASSQSQELNTEAFF,TGTGCCAGCAGCCAATCACAGGAATTGAACACTGAAGCTTTCTTT
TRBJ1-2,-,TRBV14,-,CASSQGAVGYTF,TGTGCCAGCAGCCAAGGGGCAGTTGGCTACACCTTC
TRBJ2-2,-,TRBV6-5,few,CASSWERVTGELFF,TGTGCCAGCAGTTGGGAAAGGGTCACCGGGGAGCTGTTTTTT
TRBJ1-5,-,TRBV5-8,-,CASSFEGYSNQPQHF,TGTGCCAGCAGCTTCGAGGGTTATAGCAATCAGCCCCAGCATTTT
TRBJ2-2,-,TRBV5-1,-,CASSLQGAGELFF,TGCGCCAGCAGTTTACAGGGAGCCGGGGAGCTGTTTTTT
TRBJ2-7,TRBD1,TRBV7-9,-,CASRKEGQGAIFEQYF,TGTGCCAGCAGGAAAGAGGGACAGGGGGCTATATTCGAGCAGTACTTC
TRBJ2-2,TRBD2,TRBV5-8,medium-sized,CASSSSGTSAGELFF,TGTGCCAGCAGCTCCTCCGGGACTAGCGCCGGGGAGCTGTTTTTT
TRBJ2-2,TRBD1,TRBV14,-,CASSQGQGYTGELFF,TGTGCCAGCAGCCAGGGACAGGGTTACACCGGGGAGCTGTTTTTT
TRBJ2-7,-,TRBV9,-,CASSVEIDPRYEQYF,TGTGCCAGCAGCGTAGAAATAGATCCCCGCTACGAGCAGTACTTC
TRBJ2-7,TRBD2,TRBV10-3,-,CAISEFRTSGGADEQYF,TGTGCCATCAGTGAGTTCCGGACTAGCGGGGGGGCCGACGAGCAGTACTTC
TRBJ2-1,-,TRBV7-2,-,CASSLGVWDNEQFF,TGTGCCAGCAGCTTAGGAGTTTGGGACAATGAGCAGTTCTTC
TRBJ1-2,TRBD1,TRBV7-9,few,CASTTERDRVDHGYTF,TGTGCCAGCACCACCGAGCGGGACAGGGTGGATCATGGCTACACCTTC
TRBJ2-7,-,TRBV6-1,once,CASTRGLGSYEQYF,TGTGCCAGCACCCGGGGCCTGGGCTCCTACGAGCAGTACTTC
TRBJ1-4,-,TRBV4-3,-,CASSTAGVREKLFF,TGCGCCAGCAGCACGGCGGGGGTACGTGAAAAACTGTTTTTT
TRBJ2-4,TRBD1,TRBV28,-,CASSLDRESQNIQYF,TGTGCCAGCAGTTTAGACAGGGAGAGTCAAAACATTCAGTACTTC
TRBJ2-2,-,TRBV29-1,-,CSAAGQNTGELFF,TGCAGCGCCGCGGGACAAAACACCGGGGAGCTGTTTTTT
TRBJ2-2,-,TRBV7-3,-,CASSLNRITGELFF,TGTGCCAGCAGCTTAAATCGGATCACCGGGGAGCTGTTTTTT
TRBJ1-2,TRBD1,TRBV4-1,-,CASSQDPGGSYGYTF,TGCGCCAGCAGCCAAGATCCAGGGGGAAGCTATGGCTACACCTTC
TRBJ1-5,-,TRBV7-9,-,CASSLDFQPQHF,TGTGCCAGCAGCTTGGACTTTCAGCCCCAGCATTTT
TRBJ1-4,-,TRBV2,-,CASSERAGLNEKLFF,TGTGCCAGCAGTGAAAGGGCGGGGCTTAATGAAAAACTGTTTTTT
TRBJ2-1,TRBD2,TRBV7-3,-,CASSLIGTSGDDEQFF,TGTGCCAGCAGCTTAATAGGGACTAGCGGGGATGATGAGCAGTTCTTC
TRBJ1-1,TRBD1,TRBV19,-,CASSALDRVGTEAFF,TGTGCCAGTAGTGCCCTGGACAGGGTAGGGACTGAAGCTTTCTTT
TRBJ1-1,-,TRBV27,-,CASSSDGPGRAFF,TGTGCCAGCAGTTCCGACGGACCGGGTAGAGCTTTCTTT
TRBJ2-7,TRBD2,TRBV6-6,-,CASRTRQRGVSYEQYF,TGTGCCAGCAGAACGCGTCAGCGGGGGGTCTCCTACGAGCAGTACTTC
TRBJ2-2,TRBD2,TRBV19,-,CASTPPPGLAVNAGELFF,TGTGCCAGTACTCCCCCGCCGGGTCTAGCGGTGAACGCCGGGGAGCTGTTTTTT
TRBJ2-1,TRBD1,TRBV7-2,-,CASGLDRGHNEQFF,TGTGCCAGCGGATTGGACAGGGGACACAATGAGCAGTTCTTC
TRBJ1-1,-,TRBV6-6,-,CATHTANTEAFF,TGTGCCACCCATACAGCGAACACTGAAGCTTTCTTT
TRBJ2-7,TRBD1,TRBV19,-,CASRPDRGGFYEQYF,TGTGCCAGTAGACCGGACAGGGGGGGATTCTACGAGCAGTACTTC
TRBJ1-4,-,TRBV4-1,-,CASSQITQGKEKLFF,TGCGCCAGCAGCCAAATCACCCAGGGAAAGGAAAAACTGTTTTTT
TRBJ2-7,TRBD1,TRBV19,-,CASSSTGSSYEQYF,TGTGCCAGTAGTTCGACAGGGTCCTCCTACGAGCAGTACTTC
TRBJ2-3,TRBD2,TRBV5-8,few,CASSVLAGGHTDTQYF,TGTGCCAGCAGCGTACTAGCGGGGGGGCACACAGATACGCAGTATTTT
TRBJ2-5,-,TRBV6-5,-,CASSLGQGVQETQYF,TGTGCCAGCAGTTTAGGGCAGGGTGTACAAGAGACCCAGTACTTC
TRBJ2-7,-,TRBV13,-,CASSPEGSSYEQYF,TGTGCCAGCAGCCCGGAGGGGAGCTCCTACGAGCAGTACTTC
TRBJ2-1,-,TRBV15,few,CATRYQGDEQFF,TGTGCCACCAGATATCAGGGCGATGAGCAGTTCTTC